The 19 T cell receptor beta chains below were found in one sample sequenced in a study of Graves' ophthalmopathy and Graves' hyperthyroidism. Amplifying from RNA transcripts, the study obtained TCR beta CDR3 regions. RT-PCR in the first round used HTBI primers; a second-round multiplex PCR followed. TCRdb passed the multiplex PCR reads through MiXCR, listing each CDR3 protein once. The data hold some 390,000 distinct CDR3 sequences, with about 18% observed a single time. The sequenced sample was peripheral blood. The receptors shown here come from a woman aged 18-29 years with Graves' ophthalmopathy.

The sample holds many counts of this clonotype. The chain recombines TRBV4-3 with TRBJ2-2, with D maybe TRBD1 (6 bases). Germline values: CDR1 LGHNA, CDR2 YSLEER. The ends were cut back, 0 bases at V and 7 bases at J, with 12 bases in the middle. CDR3 length: 15 amino acids. The CDR3 region is CASSQDHRVGGELFF. CDR3 nucleotides: TGCGCCAGCAGCCAAGATCACAGGGTTGGCGGGGAGCTGTTTTTT.

This clonotype was observed at least ten times. J is TRBJ1-6 and V is TRBV28; the match to TRBD1 covers 7 bases. Per germline, CDR1 MDHEN and CDR2 SYDVKM. This CDR3 spans 15 amino acids. Germline trimming cut 10 bases from V and 4 bases from J; bases unmatched to any gene: 10. The CDR3 protein is CATQGQPIYNSPLHF. Written as DNA, the CDR3 is TGTGCCACCCAGGGACAGCCAATATATAATTCACCCCTCCACTTT.

This clonotype was detected only a few times. This chain joins TRBV6-1 and TRBJ2-2; D not certain. The CDR3 runs to 14 residues. Trimming left V 7 bases short and J 4 bases short, with 13 bases between. CDR1 and CDR2 (germline): MNHNS, SASEGT. The CDR3 DNA reads as TGTGCCAGCAACGCTGGGCCGTTCACCGGGGAGCTGTTTTTT. This codes for CASNAGPFTGELFF.

This clonotype was detected ten times or more. The chain carries TRBV19 and TRBJ2-2; TRBD2 matches at 7 bases. CDR3 length: 11 amino acids. CDR1 LNHDA and CDR2 SQIVND come from the germline V gene (reference sequence). CDR3 DNA sequence: TGTGCGACGGGAGGCCTCGGGGAGCTGTTTTTT. Amino acid sequence: CATGGLGELFF.

This clonotype was recorded at least ten times. The chain employs TRBV15 and TRBJ2-7; 8 bases are shared with TRBD2. Germline-derived CDR1 and CDR2 are LNHNV and YYDKDF (reference sequence). The CDR3 is 15 residues long. The CDR3 DNA reads as TGTGCAACGGCGCCTGAGCGGGGGCCCAACTACGAGCAGTACTTC. Translating it yields CATAPERGPNYEQYF.

The CDR3 loop is CASSEFHGQVYGYTF. The CDR3 DNA follows: TGTGCCAGCAGTGAATTCCACGGACAGGTTTATGGCTACACCTTC. The chain links TRBV6-1 to TRBJ1-2, with TRBD1 matching 7 bases. Germline-derived CDR1 and CDR2 are MNHNS and SASEGT. This CDR3 is 15 amino acids long. J lost 5 bases, V lost 2 bases, and 8 bases had no gene match.

This clonotype was seen many times. This chain links TRBV27 with TRBJ2-7, with 10 positions matching TRBD2. CDR1 is MNHEY, CDR2 SMNVEV, per germline (reference sequence). The CDR3 length is 17 residues. V gave up 5 bases and J gave up 0 bases; unmatched junction bases: 10. The CDR3 region is CASSPLPSGGFSYEQYF. The CDR3, as DNA: TGTGCCAGCAGTCCCCTCCCTAGCGGGGGTTTCTCCTACGAGCAGTACTTC.

This clonotype was counted many times. The chain couples TRBV19 to TRBJ2-2; D possibly corresponds to TRBD2 (6 bases). CDR1 and CDR2 (germline): LNHDA, SQIVND (reference sequence). V was pared by 1 base and J by 3 bases, with 12 bases between. CDR3 length: 16 residues. The CDR3 DNA reads TGTGCCAGTAGTATAGGAACGGGAGACGACACCGGGGAGCTGTTTTTT. The encoded protein is CASSIGTGDDTGELFF.

The table lists this clonotype with many counts. V gene TRBV7-2 combines with J gene TRBJ1-1; D is unresolved. The CDR3 extends over 14 amino acids. Germline CDR1 is SGHTA and CDR2 is FQGNSA. Trimming took 5 bases from V and 3 from J, leaving 13 bases between them. The CDR3 reads CASSISVMDTEAFF. CDR3 DNA: TGTGCCAGCAGCATCAGCGTTATGGACACTGAAGCTTTCTTT.

In this sample, this clonotype turned up many times. V usage is TRBV4-1 and J usage is TRBJ2-7, with D unresolved. This CDR3 region has 14 residues. Trimming shortened V by 4 bases and J by 1 base, and 11 bases separated the two germline ends. Germline V lookup: CDR1 MGHRA, CDR2 YSYEKL. The CDR3 reads CASSPLDKSYEQYF. As DNA, the CDR3 is TGCGCCAGCAGCCCTTTAGACAAATCCTACGAGCAGTACTTC.

This clonotype was observed at least ten times. CDR3 sequence: CASSPDRARQGSPLHF. DNA of the CDR3: TGTGCCAGCAGCCCAGACAGGGCGAGGCAAGGTTCACCCCTCCACTTT. The chain recombines TRBV7-2 with TRBJ1-6, with 7 bases identical to TRBD1. This CDR3 region has 16 residues. V lost 5 bases, J lost 9 bases, and 13 bases stayed unmatched. Germline V gene sequence: CDR1 SGHTA, CDR2 FQGNSA. The full variable domain, completed using reference TRBV7-2 and TRBJ1-6, is GAGVSQSPSNKVTEKGKDVELRCDPISGHTALYWYRQSLGQGLEFLIYFQGNSAPDKSGLPSDRFSAERTGGSVSTLTIQRTQQEDSAVYLCASSPDRARQGSPLHFGNGTRLTVT.

This clonotype was recorded many times. The genes are TRBV5-4 and TRBJ2-7; TRBD2 agrees at 9 bases. The CDR3 is made up of 17 amino acids. CDR1 and CDR2 (germline): SGHNT, YYREEE (reference sequence). The V gene end was trimmed by 0 bases and the J gene end by 4 bases; junction bases not matched to a gene: 11. CDR3 nucleotides: TGTGCCAGCAGCTTGGGATTAGCGGGGGCCCCCCGGTACGAGCAGTACTTC. This encodes CASSLGLAGAPRYEQYF.

The sample holds many counts of this clonotype. This chain joins TRBV6-2 or TRBV6-3 and TRBJ2-5, with D perhaps TRBD1 (6 bases). Trimming pared 2 bases from V and 2 bases from J, leaving 12 bases between. Germline values: CDR1 MNHEY, CDR2 SVGEGT. The CDR3 covers 15 residues. CDR3 sequence (DNA): TGTGCCAGCAGTTACACCGGGACACCGCAAGAGACCCAGTACTTC. Protein sequence: CASSYTGTPQETQYF.

This clonotype was counted only a few times. The chain joins TRBV6-2 or TRBV6-3 to TRBJ2-7, with D uncertain. V was trimmed by 6 bases and J by 6 bases, leaving 12 bases between them. The CDR3 has 12 residues. Germline lookup yields CDR1 MNHEY and CDR2 SVGEGT. This CDR3 is CASSPTAPEQYF. CDR3 in DNA: TGTGCCAGCAGCCCCACAGCACCCGAGCAGTACTTC.

The chain combines TRBV27 with TRBJ2-2; possibly TRBD2 for D (6 bases). V was cut by 6 bases and J by 3 bases, with 11 bases left in between. The CDR3 sequence is 14 residues long. Germline V gene lookup returns CDR1 MNHEY and CDR2 SMNVEV (reference sequence). CDR3: CASRGLSYTGELFF. CDR3 bases: TGTGCCAGCAGGGGACTTTCATACACCGGGGAGCTGTTTTTT.

This clonotype was counted many times. The chain combines TRBV20-1 with TRBJ2-7, with 11 bases that match TRBD1. From germline, CDR1 is DFQATT and CDR2 SNEGSKA (reference sequence). J gave up 7 bases and V 4 bases, and 12 bases lay outside the gene matches. There are 15 residues in the CDR3. The CDR3 region has the DNA TGCAGTGCTAAAGATGCCGGACAGGGGGCAGGAGAGCAGTACTTC. It translates to CSAKDAGQGAGEQYF.

The CDR3 region is CASSLLGPRGIYEQYF. CDR3 nucleotide sequence: TGTGCCAGCAGCTTGCTCGGGCCAAGGGGGATATACGAGCAGTACTTC. The rearrangement joins TRBV6-2 or TRBV6-3 to TRBJ2-7, with D possibly matching TRBD1 (6 bases). Trimming pared 6 bases from V and 4 bases from J, leaving 22 bases between. Germline CDR1 reads MNHEY; CDR2 reads SVGEGT. The CDR3 runs 16 residues.

The sample holds many counts of this clonotype. The gene calls are TRBV6-5 and TRBJ1-6; D remains ambiguous. Deletions cut 6 bases from V and 4 bases from J, with 25 bases between. This CDR3 is 19 amino acids long. Germline CDR1 MNHEY, CDR2 SVGAGI. The CDR3 DNA sequence: TGTGCCAGCAGCCTACTGGACGGAAACCACCCGCTTTATAATTCACCCCTCCACTTT. This codes for CASSLLDGNHPLYNSPLHF.

At least ten counts were recorded for this clonotype. The V call is TRBV6-1, the J call TRBJ2-2; no firm D call. Trimming removed 6 bases from V and 2 bases from J, with 7 bases in between. This CDR3 contains 13 residues. Germline assignment: CDR1 MNHNS and CDR2 SASEGT. The CDR3 DNA sequence: TGTGCCAGCAGACTCCCCAACACCGGGGAGCTGTTTTTT. As protein: CASRLPNTGELFF.